The 2 T cell receptor beta chains in this list originate from one sample, sequenced in a study of cytomegalovirus exposure and HLA in healthy donors. Researchers ran the PCR with 60 Vbeta and 13 Jbeta primers. Here immunoSEQ multiplex PCR was the method, and the copy in TCRdb shows in-frame clones only, minus some. The sample contains some 120,000 clones, approximately 79% of which appear only once. Sequenced material: PBMCs. The receptors derive from a man aged 25 to 40 in good health and CMV-seronegative.

This chain uses TRBV11-1 with TRBJ2-2; 11 bases line up with TRBD2. CDR3 length equals 16 residues. V lost 4 bases to trimming and J lost 4 bases; unmatched junction nucleotides: 5. Germline assignment: CDR1 SGHAT and CDR2 FQDESV (reference sequence). The CDR3 nucleotides are TGTGCCAGCAGCTCCGGGACTAGCGGTAGCACCGGGGAGCTGTTTTTT. Protein product: CASSSGTSGSTGELFF.

The chain couples TRBV16 to TRBJ1-2, with a tentative D call TRBD1 (6 bases). The CDR3 is 15 amino acids. Trimming stripped 0 bases from V and 3 bases from J, with 11 bases between. The germline V gene has CDR1 KGHSY and CDR2 FQNENV. The CDR3 DNA reads as TGTGCCAGCAGCCAATCTAGGGGGACGGACTATGGCTACACCTTC. It yields the protein CASSQSRGTDYGYTF.